This TCR beta chain was sequenced during a study of T cells after yellow fever vaccination. TCRdb itself ran the 5' RACE reads through MiXCR, one entry per CDR3 protein. The sample has approximately 610,000 distinct CDR3 sequences, around 17% seen once. CDR3 length equals 15 residues. The germline V gene encodes CDR1 ENHRY and CDR2 SYGVKD. Deletions cut 6 bases from V and 4 bases from J, with 16 bases between. The receptor was isolated from a young man who received the YFV17D yellow fever vaccine. The input for sequencing was PBMCs, taken 5 to 6 days after the first yellow fever vaccination. The rearrangement joins TRBV10-3 to TRBJ1-3; D uncertain. CDR3: CAIRSGPFGGNTIYF. The CDR3 DNA is TGTGCCATCAGAAGCGGACCCTTTGGAGGAAACACCATATATTTT.